The clone carrying this T cell receptor beta chain was seen a handful of times. The CDR3 regions of TCR beta were amplified from RNA transcripts. The study used the HTBI primer set for a first-round RT-PCR of the TCR CDR3. From the multiplex PCR reads, TCRdb called clonotypes with MiXCR, one entry per CDR3 protein. The sample records about half a million distinct CDR3 sequences, just under 20% being singletons. These data are taken from a study of T cells in Graves' hyperthyroidism and ophthalmopathy. Study in general: Peripheral blood was obtained at initial diagnosis, preceding any treatment.

The diagnostic basis comprised clinical symptoms, serum thyroxine and TRAb, thyroid ultrasound and orbital computed tomography. Per the germline V gene, CDR1 is SNHLY and CDR2 is FYNNEI. The germline V and J ends were trimmed by 0 bases and 0 bases, with 17 bases remaining between them. CDR3 length equals 18 residues. Sequencing used blood. The source is a man aged 35 to 55 with Graves' ophthalmopathy. This chain links TRBV2 with TRBJ1-1; D is unclear. In DNA form, the CDR3 reads TGTGCCAGCAGTGAAGCGGGCGAGGGCCACGAGTTGAACACTGAAGCTTTCTTT. It is translated as CASSEAGEGHELNTEAFF. The variable domain in full, with the rest retrieved from reference TRBV2 and TRBJ1-1, is EPEVTQTPSHQVTQMGQEVILRCVPISNHLYFYWYRQILGQKVEFLVSFYNNEISEKSEIFDDQFSVERPDGSNFTLKIRSTKLEDSAMYFCASSEAGEGHELNTEAFFGQGTRLTVV.